This TCR beta chain was captured in a study of cytomegalovirus exposure and HLA in healthy donors (dated by TCRdb to about 2017). For context, the study as a whole: In an earlier analysis of some 610 of the donors, roughly 300 Gb of sequence data and 120 million or so unique TCR beta sequences from roughly 180 million T cells were reported. An early release covering roughly 640 HLA-typed donors comprised 250 to 350 gigabases of sequencing data and around 86 million unique TCR sequences. Of the approximately 400 genotyped donors, over 65% fell in the genetic ancestry cluster associated with self-reported Caucasian donors. The study aimed to test whether cataloging public T cell receptors could reveal signatures of past pathogen exposure. The T cell repertoires of around 730 subjects were profiled by immunosequencing and related to cytomegalovirus serostatus. Along with the 666-subject first cohort, a separate validation cohort of over a hundred different subjects was used. To predict cytomegalovirus infection status, the study combined high-throughput TCR immunosequencing, statistical association of individual TCRs with disease status, and machine learning. In a later analysis, previously published TCR beta repertoires from 666 donors were re-analyzed and high-resolution HLA genotyping was added so that TCR occurrence patterns could be studied. In the later analysis, no new phenotypic data were used to find candidate immune exposures; instead, reliance was placed on TCR beta sequences and their occurrence across donors. In an earlier analysis of roughly 580 of the donors, high-throughput TCR beta sequencing was used to judge whether each TCR beta V gene segment behaved as functional or pseudogenic. Donor age, sex, ethnicity and CMV serostatus were compiled alongside the repertoire data. A later genetic analysis used genome-wide SNP genotypes for about 65% of the roughly 700 donors, treating that subset as a discovery cohort. Every discovery cohort repertoire had been produced on one sequencing platform. Class I and class II HLA loci were covered by the typing at four-digit resolution. Typing coverage varied by locus: about 629-640 donors for A, B, C, DRB1 and DQB1; more than 500 for DQA1; more than 600 for DPA1; fewer than 480 for DPB1. Because of strong linkage in the cohort, four or five DR-DQ haplotypes were treated as single units for association and clustering. Across 300 to 400 genotyped donors of the cohort, an average of approximately 220,000 unique TCR beta nucleotide sequences per donor were sequenced, and roughly 18% of those sequences were non-productive. The paper's findings and limits, for the study overall: Compared with the roughly 670-donor mean, donors in an Asian-associated ancestry cluster had fewer N-insertions in productive TCRs, according to a later genetic analysis. In an earlier analysis of around 500 of the donors, most TCR beta V segments appeared in productive rearrangements about 90% or about 30% of the time, broadly matching IMGT annotations. A few of the identified cytomegalovirus-associated TCR beta chains were confirmed in vitro to be specific for cytomegalovirus antigens. Assigning TCR associations to individual alleles was difficult when HLA alleles, especially DR and DQ, strongly co-occurred. In a later analysis, HLA-associated TCR beta chains were found to be more clonally expanded and to have lower generation probabilities than equally common non-associated chains. In a later analysis, several top co-occurrence clusters were reported to appear linked to parvovirus B19, influenza, CMV and Epstein-Barr virus. The 87-base-pair reads could not distinguish some IMGT-functional V segments, including TRBV6-2 and TRBV6-3, so those segments were excluded. According to the authors, the approach could potentially be generalized to other disease states and immunological phenotypes. A later analysis found that most CMV-associated TCR beta chains appeared HLA-restricted, with HLA associations seemingly driven largely by CMV exposure. The study listed 150 to 200 TCR beta chains as associated with cytomegalovirus. Across donors, most TCR sequences were observed very rarely, whereas some public TCRs were present in many individuals. A cluster of highly shared sequence variants was judged likely to be a technical artifact of the sequencing pipeline. The presence/absence analyses assumed that sequencing depth was roughly uniform across donors, and that assumption may not be true. CMV serostatus was the only immune exposure information available for the cohort. Specific HLA alleles were associated with 16,951 TCR beta sequences at a false discovery rate of 0.05 in a later analysis. In a later analysis, the rate of TCR association differed among HLA loci, with DRB1 alleles having the most associated TCRs and HLA-C alleles having the fewest. This cohort had only TCR beta chains sequenced, and the lack of alpha or paired-chain data limited which features could be detected. A further reported finding was that TCR beta sequences accurately predicted the HLA-A and HLA-B alleles for most subjects in the first cohort. Linkage disequilibrium might explain the correlated functional status among segregating V segments, but an unknown experimental factor could not be ruled out. An association between a missense DCLRE1C variant and V-gene and J-gene trimming of TCR beta chains was found in a later genetic analysis and replicated in an independent cohort. Because counts were too low, 15 or so rarely observed V segments, including chromosome 9 orphons, were excluded from the earlier analysis of under 650 of the donors. The classifier was reported to diagnose cytomegalovirus status with high specificity and sensitivity in both the original and validation cohorts. Because some donors lacked HLA typing at each locus, the association tests relied only on the typed subset.

As to this clone: It has no known antigen specificity. Base qualities are not recorded, but no much larger clone differs from it by a single base.

In total, around 600 healthy bone marrow donors made up the cohort. Cohort members were all nominally healthy when sampled, although unrecorded immune exposures were likely present. The donor was CMV seronegative and belonged to the group of around 400 seronegative cohort members. A peripheral blood sample was provided by each donor, and peripheral blood mononuclear cells were used for TCR beta sequencing. The Qiagen DNeasy Blood Extraction Kit was used to extract genomic DNA from the blood cell samples. Trimming accounts for 4 bases at V and 2 bases at J, while the number of junction bases matched to no gene is 4. The germline V gene yields MNHNS for CDR1 and SASEGT for CDR2. From its cysteine to its phenylalanine, the CDR3 spans 14 amino acids. Solely the CDR3 DNA is kept, with 42 bases framed from the first base. Libraries were built with the immunoSEQ multiplex PCR assay. For the multiplex PCR, a mixture combining 60 forward primers for TCR Vbeta segments and 13 reverse primers for TCR Jbeta segments was used. The CDR3 region of rearranged TCR beta genes was amplified from genomic DNA with a multiplex PCR assay. Amplified TCR beta libraries were sequenced as 87-base-pair reads on the Illumina HiSeq System. The study's processing was this. In a later analysis, some 80 million unique TCR beta chains were counted across the approximately 640 repertoires, and around 10 million of these chains were shared by at least two donors. Raw reads were error-corrected and collapsed into unique sequences with a nearest-neighbor algorithm that merged closely related sequences to remove PCR and sequencing errors. To assign V, D and J gene segments, CDR3 sequences were aligned to IMGT reference sequences. For a sequence to be retained, at least a six-nucleotide match to both a V gene segment and a J gene segment was required. Rearrangements were called productive when the CDR3 lacked stop codons and stayed in frame with V and J; all others were non-productive. Following IMGT convention, CDR3 was defined as the stretch from the second conserved V-encoded cysteine up to the conserved J-encoded phenylalanine. Sequences without an unambiguous match to a single V gene segment were excluded from the earlier analysis of almost 600 of the donors. In an earlier analysis of 500 to 750 of the donors, V segments were called functional above 56.7% productive rearrangements and were called segregating when the between-donor standard deviation exceeded 5%. To diagnose cytomegalovirus status from the catalog of TCR beta chain sequences, a statistical classification framework was built. In a later analysis, V and J genes were assigned by comparing TCR nucleotide sequences against IMGT/GENE-DB human TR gene sequences. Using the TCRdist pipeline, a later analysis assigned CDR3 sequences along with most-parsimonious VDJ recombination scenarios. A later analysis defined each TCR beta chain by its CDR3 amino acid sequence plus V-gene family, and excluded reads lacking a unique V-gene family. To address suspected cross-contamination and a sequencing artifact, a later analysis removed under 600 highly shared, low-generation-probability nucleotide sequences. In a later analysis, a clonal expansion index was calculated for each public chain from normalized within-repertoire ranks of inferred template counts. In a later analysis, generation probabilities were computed using a VDJ recombination model fitted to out-of-frame rearrangements, and the results were checked against IGoR. A later analysis scored TCR-TCR, TCR-HLA and TCR-CMV co-occurrence with hypergeometric tests, applying a repertoire-size bias correction to TCR pairs. In a later analysis, false discovery rates were estimated by permuting HLA or CMV assignments 20 times. A later analysis grouped co-occurring TCRs with DBSCAN, adding TCRdist sequence similarity when clustering within HLA-allele-positive subsets. Co-occurrence clustering excluded repertoires with fewer than 30,000 or more than 120,000 public chains, plus five with anomalous nucleotide sharing. This immuneACCESS table, as held by TCRdb, lists in-frame sequences with V and J called but not all clones. Of the missing ones, under half trace to an unresolved V gene in checked studies; the others have no known cause. The V and J calls and the clone size are those of that table, but D and trimming were determined from the DNA. In this sample the table shows 150,000 to 200,000 clones, over 60% of which occur a single time. The ten largest clones add up to about 2.3% of the sample.

Source material: PBMCs. The rearranged segments are TRBV6-1 and TRBJ2-5, with 7 bases matching TRBD1. The clonotype was recovered from a woman between 50 and 59 years old in good health and CMV-seronegative. The CDR3 corresponds to CASSVGTAQETQYF. The DNA reads TGTGCCAGCAGTGTGGGGACAGCTCAAGAGACCCAGTACTTC.